This T cell receptor (beta chain) was observed in a study of PD-L1 blockade in urothelial cancer. Across the study: Blood analysis took place 3 weeks (second dose) and 6 weeks after treatment start.

There are 15 residues in the CDR3. V dropped 3 bases and J dropped 6; count of bases not matched to a gene: 5. Germline V gene data show CDR1 as MGHRA and CDR2 as YSYEKL. Sample time point: pretreatment peripheral blood. Libraries were prepared by immunoSEQ multiplex PCR; TCRdb keeps only in-frame clonotypes and omits some of them. The sample lists 45,000 or so clones; roughly 88% were seen once. The input for sequencing was PBMCs, taken around atezolizumab (anti-PD-L1) treatment. V is TRBV4-1 and J is TRBJ1-4; TRBD1 matches 9 bases. The TCR originated in a donor aged 40 or older with urothelial cancer. Here the CDR3 reads CASSQPGTGYEKLFF. CDR3 in DNA: TGCGCCAGCAGCCAGCCCGGGACAGGGTATGAAAAACTGTTTTTT.